A selection of T cell receptor beta chains follows, all from one sample in a study of blood T cell repertoires in COVID-19. Method: immunoSEQ multiplex PCR; TCRdb's copy keeps in-frame clones and lacks some. The repertoire holds approximately 50,000 clones, with 85% to 95% as singletons. Sequenced: peripheral blood. Receptors were obtained from a human donor in a cohort sampled during active COVID-19. Each CDR3 is given with its conserved first and last residue. The order of the fields is CDR3 DNA, CDR3 protein, clone size, D gene, V gene, J gene. D genes are given only for firm matches. Size tells how often a clone was seen (once, few, many) or the class of an expanded clone, and some rows leave it out.

TGTGCCAGCAGCCAGGAAAGACTAGCGGGAGACTCCTACAATGAGCAGTTCTTC	CASSQERLAGDSYNEQFF	.	TRBD2	TRBV14	TRBJ2-1
TGTGCCAGCAGGGGGAGTGTCACTGAAGCTTTCTTT	CASRGSVTEAFF	.	.	TRBV6-5	TRBJ1-1
TGTGCCAGTAGTCAAGGGGGCGATCATACACCCTATGGCTACACCTTC	CASSQGGDHTPYGYTF	.	TRBD1	TRBV19	TRBJ1-2
TGTGCCAGCAGCTCCCGGGACAGGGGGCTAATAGAGACTGAAGCTTTCTTT	CASSSRDRGLIETEAFF	.	TRBD1	TRBV7-2	TRBJ1-1
TGTGCCAGCAGCGTTGGGACAGGGCTATACTATGGCTACACCTTC	CASSVGTGLYYGYTF	.	TRBD1	TRBV9	TRBJ1-2
TGTGCCAGCAGCTTAGGCGGTCAGGGGTTCGATGAGCAGTTCTTC	CASSLGGQGFDEQFF	.	.	TRBV11-3	TRBJ2-1
TGTGCCACCCCGGGGGGGCGCGACCCAAAATCACCCCTCCACTTT	CATPGGRDPKSPLHF	.	.	TRBV28	TRBJ1-6
TGTGCCATCAGTGTTAGCGGGAGCCTGGATACGCAGTATTTT	CAISVSGSLDTQYF	.	TRBD2	TRBV10-3	TRBJ2-3
TGTGCCAGCAGTTACTCCCGCGAAGAGCAGTACTTC	CASSYSREEQYF	.	.	TRBV6-6	TRBJ2-7
TGTGCCAGCTCACCACTTTTAAACATTAAGGGGGCACAAGAGACCCAGTACTTC	CASSPLLNIKGAQETQYF	.	TRBD1	TRBV18	TRBJ2-5
TGTGCCAGCAGTGAAGGACAGGGACAGCTAGGCTACACCTTC	CASSEGQGQLGYTF	.	TRBD1	TRBV2	TRBJ1-2
TGTGCCAGCTCCCGCGGGACTAGCGAATTCAATGAGCAGTTCTTC	CASSRGTSEFNEQFF	.	TRBD2	TRBV18	TRBJ2-1
TGTGCCAGCAGCGGGACAGGCAAGAAAGGCATTCAGTACTTC	CASSGTGKKGIQYF	.	TRBD1	TRBV28	TRBJ2-4
TGTGCCAGCAAAGTGAGCGAGACCTTGAACACTGAAGCTTTCTTT	CASKVSETLNTEAFF	.	.	TRBV6-6	TRBJ1-1
TGTGCCAGCACCCGAAGACCGGGACAGGTGGGGTACCCTGAAGCTTTCTTT	CASTRRPGQVGYPEAFF	.	TRBD1	TRBV2	TRBJ1-1
TGTGCCAGCAGTTACCAGTCTCGCACAGATACGCAGTATTTT	CASSYQSRTDTQYF	.	.	TRBV6-5	TRBJ2-3
TGTGCCAGCAGTTCCGGACTAGTCTCGACCAGCACAGATACGCAGTATTTT	CASSSGLVSTSTDTQYF	.	TRBD2	TRBV27	TRBJ2-3
TGTGCCAGCAGCCATCGCGATGCGAACACCGGGGAGCTGTTTTTT	CASSHRDANTGELFF	.	.	TRBV3-1/TRBV3-2	TRBJ2-2
TGTGCCAGCAGCCAACGGACTAGCGGGAGGAACAATGAGCAGTTCTTC	CASSQRTSGRNNEQFF	.	TRBD2	TRBV14	TRBJ2-1
TGTGCCAGCCGCCGGGACATTAACTCTGAAGCTTTCTTT	CASRRDINSEAFF	.	.	TRBV2	TRBJ1-1
TGTGCCAGCAGTTCTACGGGACACGGGGATCAGCCCCAGCATTTT	CASSSTGHGDQPQHF	.	.	TRBV28	TRBJ1-5
TGTGCCAGCAGCTTAGAGTTCGGGACTAGCTTCAATGAGCAGTTCTTC	CASSLEFGTSFNEQFF	.	TRBD2	TRBV7-2	TRBJ2-1
TGTGCCTGGAGTCCCGCGAAAACCTCGATCGGGGGCACTGAAGCTTTCTTT	CAWSPAKTSIGGTEAFF	.	.	TRBV30	TRBJ1-1
TGCGCCAGCAGCCTAGGTGAGGAGGGATACAATGAGCAGTTCTTC	CASSLGEEGYNEQFF	.	.	TRBV5-1	TRBJ2-1
TGCGCCAGCAGCCAGGGGCCTCGGGACACTGAAGCTTTCTTT	CASSQGPRDTEAFF	.	.	TRBV5-1	TRBJ1-1
TGTGCCAGCAGGGAGGCAGGGGGCAGAGAATCACCCCTCCACTTT	CASREAGGRESPLHF	.	TRBD1	TRBV28	TRBJ1-6
TGTGCCAGCAGTACCCGCAGCGGGCAGAAGCGGCCCCAGCATTTT	CASSTRSGQKRPQHF	few	.	TRBV6-2/TRBV6-3	TRBJ1-5
TGTGCCAGCAGCCCCTGGCCTAGGAGGGCAGCCATGAACACTGAAGCTTTCTTT	CASSPWPRRAAMNTEAFF	.	.	TRBV5-8	TRBJ1-1
TGTGCCAGCTCCGGGACTAGCGCGGTAGATACGCAGTATTTT	CASSGTSAVDTQYF	.	TRBD2	TRBV6-6	TRBJ2-3
TGTGCCAGCAGGACAGGAGGATATGACACTGAAGCTTTCTTT	CASRTGGYDTEAFF	.	.	TRBV27	TRBJ1-1
TGTGCCAGTAGTACCGATGACAGTTCCGGGGAGCTGTTTTTT	CASSTDDSSGELFF	.	.	TRBV19	TRBJ2-2
TGCAGCGCTTCGGACAGGGGGGAATACAATGAGCAGTTCTTC	CSASDRGEYNEQFF	.	TRBD1	TRBV29-1	TRBJ2-1
TGTGCCAGCAGCCTAGCGGGGGGGTATAACAATGAGCAGTTCTTC	CASSLAGGYNNEQFF	once	TRBD2	TRBV11-3	TRBJ2-1
TGTGCCAGCAGTGGACTTGGTGGGGGGGAAACTGAAGCTTTCTTT	CASSGLGGGETEAFF	.	.	TRBV6-2/TRBV6-3	TRBJ1-1
TGTGCCAGTCAAAAAGCCCGGGGTCTGAACACTGAAGCTTTCTTT	CASQKARGLNTEAFF	.	.	TRBV19	TRBJ1-1
TGCGCCAGCAGCCAATCTAGTTGGTCCTACAATGAGCAGTTCTTC	CASSQSSWSYNEQFF	once	.	TRBV4-1	TRBJ2-1
TGTGCCAGTAATGCGGGGGGTAGGGCTGAAGCTTTCTTT	CASNAGGRAEAFF	.	.	TRBV19	TRBJ1-1
TGTGCCAGCAGCCAAGACAGGCCTGCAACTAATGAAAAACTGTTTTTT	CASSQDRPATNEKLFF	.	.	TRBV3-1/TRBV3-2	TRBJ1-4
TGTGCCAGTACCCGGGACAGGGGCTTCTACGAGCAGTACTTC	CASTRDRGFYEQYF	.	TRBD1	TRBV2	TRBJ2-7
TGCGCCAGCAGCTTGGAGGCGGGAGGGGGCAATCAGCCCCAGCATTTT	CASSLEAGGGNQPQHF	.	.	TRBV5-1	TRBJ1-5
TGTGCCACCAGTGTGGAGGGGGCTGGGGAGACCCAGTACTTC	CATSVEGAGETQYF	once	.	TRBV24-1	TRBJ2-5
TGTGCCAGCAGTGACCAGGAGGGGGCGTCTGGGGCCAACGTCCTGACTTTC	CASSDQEGASGANVLTF	.	.	TRBV2	TRBJ2-6
TGTGCCAGCAGTACCTCACAGGGAGTCAATCAGCCCCAGCATTTT	CASSTSQGVNQPQHF	.	.	TRBV6-6	TRBJ1-5
TGTGCCAGCATCACACCGGGACAGGGGAGGAAGACCCAGTACTTC	CASITPGQGRKTQYF	.	TRBD1	TRBV28	TRBJ2-5
TGTGCCAGCAGCCCGGGACACTCCACAGATACGCAGTATTTT	CASSPGHSTDTQYF	.	.	TRBV7-3	TRBJ2-3
TGTGCCTGGAGTAGGGACAACTCTAGAAACACCATATATTTT	CAWSRDNSRNTIYF	.	.	TRBV30	TRBJ1-3
TGTGCCAGCAGTACTCAAAACCTGAACACCGGGGAGCTGTTTTTT	CASSTQNLNTGELFF	.	.	TRBV6-5	TRBJ2-2
TGTGCCAGTAGTATAGGGACAGCCAACACCGGGGAGCTGTTTTTT	CASSIGTANTGELFF	.	.	TRBV19	TRBJ2-2
TGTGCCAGCAGCGCGGGTTGGGTCGACCCTAACTATGGCTACACCTTC	CASSAGWVDPNYGYTF	.	.	TRBV5-6	TRBJ1-2
TGTGCCAGCAGCGTCAACAATGAGCAGTTCTTC	CASSVNNEQFF	.	.	TRBV9	TRBJ2-1
TGTGCCAGCAGTCGAAAGACAGGGCGCCCCCACTTT	CASSRKTGRPHF	.	TRBD1	TRBV28	TRBJ1-6
TGTGCCAGCAGCCAATACAGGGTAACTGAAGCTTTCTTT	CASSQYRVTEAFF	.	.	TRBV3-1/TRBV3-2	TRBJ1-1
TGTGCCAGCTCACCACCTGCGGGAGGGATCTACAATGAGCAGTTCTTC	CASSPPAGGIYNEQFF	.	TRBD2	TRBV18	TRBJ2-1
TGTGCCAGCAGTTTAAGCGGGCTAAACAATGAGCAGTTCTTC	CASSLSGLNNEQFF	.	.	TRBV27	TRBJ2-1